This is a list of T cell receptor beta chains from one sample in a study of Ad26.COV2.S vaccination and SARS-CoV-2 variants. Produced via immunoSEQ multiplex PCR; TCRdb's table is partial and in-frame only. The table lists about 680,000 clones, more than 70% of them singletons, with over 1.3% in the top ten. The input for sequencing was peripheral blood, taken in a trial of Ad26.COV2.S vaccine versus placebo. The receptors shown here come from a person aged 18-65 years who received the Ad26.COV2.S COVID-19 vaccine or a placebo. Both conserved end residues are part of each CDR3. The order of the fields is J gene, D gene, V gene, clone size, CDR3 protein, CDR3 DNA. The D gene is left open where the match is weak. For some rows the clone size is stated as once, few or many, or as a class when expanded; others skip it.

TRBJ1-5 NA TRBV3-1/TRBV3-2 NA CASSQVVGNQPQHF TGTGCCAGCAGCCAAGTTGTAGGGAATCAGCCCCAGCATTTT
TRBJ2-7 NA TRBV15 NA CATSGATVYEQYF TGTGCCACCAGCGGAGCCACCGTCTACGAGCAGTACTTC
TRBJ2-1 TRBD2 TRBV18 NA CASSLERERFYEQFF TGTGCCAGCTCCCTCGAGCGGGAGAGATTCTATGAGCAGTTCTTC
TRBJ1-2 TRBD1 TRBV12-3/TRBV12-4 NA CASSASGGGYTF TGTGCCAGCAGTGCCTCAGGGGGGGGCTACACCTTC
TRBJ2-1 NA TRBV30 NA CAVGGRNEQFF TGTGCCGTCGGCGGGCGGAATGAGCAGTTCTTC
TRBJ2-7 TRBD2 TRBV27 NA CASSFSGLAGTYEQYF TGTGCCAGCAGTTTCTCTGGACTAGCGGGGACCTACGAGCAGTACTTC
TRBJ2-7 NA TRBV30 few CAWSDTSNYEQYF TGTGCCTGGAGTGATACGTCAAACTACGAGCAGTACTTC
TRBJ1-3 NA TRBV6-5 NA CASRDSYNSGNTIYF TGTGCCAGCCGGGACTCCTACAACTCTGGAAACACCATATATTTT
TRBJ1-2 TRBD1 TRBV7-8 NA CASSLALRDRGNGYTF TGTGCCAGCAGCTTAGCCCTCCGGGACAGGGGGAATGGCTACACCTTC
TRBJ2-3 NA TRBV19 NA CASSIGHTDTQYF TGTGCCAGTAGTATTGGCCACACAGATACGCAGTATTTT